A selection of T cell receptor beta chains follows, all from one sample in a study of cytomegalovirus exposure and HLA in healthy donors. Sequenced by immunoSEQ multiplex PCR; TCRdb stores in-frame clones only, minus some. The sample carries under 130,000 clones, 86% recorded once. Sequences were obtained from PBMCs. Every receptor here comes from a woman aged 18 to 35 in good health and CMV-seropositive. Each CDR3 is given with its conserved first and last residue. The D gene is left open where the match is weak. Not all rows give a size; the values are once, few, many and, for expanded clones, a class.

cdr3_aa: CASSLQGDTGELFF
cdr3_nt: TGCGCCAGCAGCTTACAGGGGGACACCGGGGAGCTGTTTTTT
j_call: TRBJ2-2
v_call: TRBV5-1
clone_size: .
d_call: TRBD1

cdr3_aa: CSVEETGGEEKLFF
cdr3_nt: TGCAGCGTTGAGGAAACAGGGGGGGAGGAAAAACTGTTTTTT
j_call: TRBJ1-4
v_call: TRBV29-1
clone_size: .
d_call: TRBD1

cdr3_aa: CASSFTQAYEQYF
cdr3_nt: TGTGCCAGCAGTTTCACACAGGCCTACGAGCAGTACTTC
j_call: TRBJ2-7
v_call: TRBV27
clone_size: .
d_call: .

cdr3_aa: CAGSQGGDTYEQYF
cdr3_nt: TGTGCCGGGAGTCAGGGAGGCGACACCTACGAGCAGTACTTC
j_call: TRBJ2-7
v_call: TRBV6-6
clone_size: .
d_call: .

cdr3_aa: CATQVDTGELFF
cdr3_nt: TGTGCCACCCAAGTAGACACCGGGGAGCTGTTTTTT
j_call: TRBJ2-2
v_call: TRBV27
clone_size: .
d_call: .

cdr3_aa: CASSLAVAGGAYEQYF
cdr3_nt: TGTGCCAGCAGCTTAGCGGTGGCGGGAGGTGCGTACGAGCAGTACTTC
j_call: TRBJ2-7
v_call: TRBV7-8
clone_size: .
d_call: TRBD2

cdr3_aa: CASSYRLAAIYEQYF
cdr3_nt: TGTGCCAGCAGCTACAGACTAGCGGCAATCTACGAGCAGTACTTC
j_call: TRBJ2-7
v_call: TRBV7-9
clone_size: .
d_call: TRBD2

cdr3_aa: CASSLFRTGLSGNTIYF
cdr3_nt: TGTGCCAGCAGCTTGTTTAGGACAGGGCTCTCTGGAAACACCATATATTTT
j_call: TRBJ1-3
v_call: TRBV5-4
clone_size: .
d_call: TRBD1

cdr3_aa: CASSVRQGLSYEQYF
cdr3_nt: TGTGCCAGCAGTGTTAGACAGGGCCTCTCCTACGAGCAGTACTTC
j_call: TRBJ2-7
v_call: TRBV6-1
clone_size: .
d_call: TRBD1

cdr3_aa: CASSWTSGSSDTQYF
cdr3_nt: TGTGCCAGCAGTTGGACTAGCGGGAGCTCAGATACGCAGTATTTT
j_call: TRBJ2-3
v_call: TRBV4-2
clone_size: .
d_call: TRBD2

cdr3_aa: CATSRESGVTAETQYF
cdr3_nt: TGTGCCACCAGCAGAGAAAGTGGTGTGACAGCAGAGACCCAGTACTTC
j_call: TRBJ2-5
v_call: TRBV15
clone_size: .
d_call: .

cdr3_aa: CSVFAGVPGELFF
cdr3_nt: TGCAGCGTATTTGCAGGGGTGCCCGGGGAGCTGTTTTTT
j_call: TRBJ2-2
v_call: TRBV29-1
clone_size: .
d_call: .

cdr3_aa: CASRKPGHHNEQFF
cdr3_nt: TGTGCCAGCAGGAAACCGGGACACCACAATGAGCAGTTCTTC
j_call: TRBJ2-1
v_call: TRBV27
clone_size: few
d_call: .

cdr3_aa: CASRPRPQTSVSEAFF
cdr3_nt: TGTGCCAGCAGACCTCGTCCCCAAACGAGCGTTTCGGAAGCTTTCTTT
j_call: TRBJ1-1
v_call: TRBV5-4
clone_size: once
d_call: .

cdr3_aa: CASSRTGVDNEQFF
cdr3_nt: TGTGCCAGCAGTAGGACAGGGGTTGACAATGAGCAGTTCTTC
j_call: TRBJ2-1
v_call: TRBV6-1
clone_size: .
d_call: TRBD1

cdr3_aa: CASSRKREANTEAFF
cdr3_nt: TGTGCCAGTAGTCGCAAGAGGGAAGCGAACACTGAAGCTTTCTTT
j_call: TRBJ1-1
v_call: TRBV19
clone_size: .
d_call: .

cdr3_aa: CASSTGRYGYTF
cdr3_nt: TGTGCCAGCAGCACAGGGCGGTATGGCTACACCTTC
j_call: TRBJ1-2
v_call: TRBV6-5
clone_size: .
d_call: .

cdr3_aa: CASSLIETQYF
cdr3_nt: TGTGCCAGCAGCCTAATAGAGACCCAGTACTTC
j_call: TRBJ2-5
v_call: TRBV5-5
clone_size: .
d_call: .

cdr3_aa: CASSVRGPDTQYF
cdr3_nt: TGTGCCAGCAGTGTAAGGGGTCCAGATACGCAGTATTTT
j_call: TRBJ2-3
v_call: TRBV2
clone_size: .
d_call: .

cdr3_aa: CASLGQGDTEAFF
cdr3_nt: TGTGCCAGCCTAGGACAGGGAGACACTGAAGCTTTCTTT
j_call: TRBJ1-1
v_call: TRBV7-8
clone_size: .
d_call: TRBD1

cdr3_aa: CASSSTGNNEQFF
cdr3_nt: TGCGCCAGCAGCTCGACAGGGAACAATGAGCAGTTCTTC
j_call: TRBJ2-1
v_call: TRBV5-1
clone_size: .
d_call: TRBD1

cdr3_aa: CASSERGDKYEQYF
cdr3_nt: TGTGCCAGCAGTGAAAGGGGCGACAAATACGAGCAGTACTTC
j_call: TRBJ2-7
v_call: TRBV6-1
clone_size: few
d_call: .

cdr3_aa: CASSSTGTSGRNWNEQFF
cdr3_nt: TGTGCCAGCAGCTCAACCGGGACTAGCGGGAGAAATTGGAATGAGCAGTTCTTC
j_call: TRBJ2-1
v_call: TRBV7-3
clone_size: .
d_call: TRBD2